This TCR beta chain is from a study of identical twins. TCRdb reprocessed the 5' RACE reads via MiXCR and lists one record per CDR3 protein. This sample has about 700,000 distinct CDR3 sequences, with 8.5% to 9% found just once. The CDR3 runs to 12 residues. Trimming removed 5 bases from V and 7 bases from J, with 10 bases in between. These sequences were also reported in another study, on yellow fever vaccine responses in identical twins.

Sequencing was performed on PBMCs. This sequence joins TRBV12-3 or TRBV12-4 and TRBJ2-3; possibly TRBD1 for D (6 bases). The receptor's source is a woman aged 18-29 years in good health. In DNA form, the CDR3 reads TGTGCCAGCAGTAGGACAGAAAATACGCAGTATTTT. Translation gives CASSRTENTQYF.